The rows below give T cell receptor beta chains drawn from one sample of a study of cytomegalovirus exposure and HLA in healthy donors. Profiled with immunoSEQ multiplex PCR; TCRdb holds only in-frame clones, not every one. The table lists 140,000 or so clones, around 65% of them singletons, with 6.5% in the top ten. Input material: PBMCs. These receptors originate from a woman aged 55-75 years in good health and CMV-seronegative. Each CDR3 is given with its conserved first and last residue. Clone size, where shown, is once, few, many, or a class for clones that have expanded.

TRBV14,few,TRBJ2-5,CASSQGPRRETQYF
TRBV7-2,once,TRBJ2-5,CASSARLAGGPMAQYF
TRBV7-8,few,TRBJ2-3,CATNPSTGFRDTQYF
TRBV28,.,TRBJ2-7,CASNLGLAREQYF
TRBV7-2,.,TRBJ2-6,CASSLGGGTGANVLTF
TRBV5-4,.,TRBJ2-6,CASSSGTGSSGANVLTF
TRBV10-3,.,TRBJ1-2,CAISEAGTGNGYTF
TRBV7-6,.,TRBJ2-5,CASSLGLGTVQETQYF
TRBV7-9,few,TRBJ2-2,CASSPGGTGELFF
TRBV2,few,TRBJ1-5,CASSRGGRANQPQHF
TRBV4-3,many,TRBJ1-2,CASSQDQATGYTF
TRBV19,.,TRBJ1-4,CASSITGLNEKLFF